One and the same sample provided the 25 T cell receptor beta chains below, sequenced in a study of control samples from healthy donors and cancer patients. Profiling relied on immunoSEQ multiplex PCR, and the TCRdb table lists in-frame clones only, not all of them. The sample lists 90,000 or so clones, 70% to 85% occurring once. The sample consisted of PBMCs. Every receptor here comes from a man aged 65 to 85 with lung cancer.

The DNA for the CDR3 is TGTGCCAGTAGTATCGCGGGGCCCTCCTACGAGCAGTACTTC. It yields the protein CASSIAGPSYEQYF. This rearrangement joins TRBV19 to TRBJ2-7; the D gene is possibly TRBD2 (6 bases). Trimming took 3 bases from V and 0 from J, leaving 9 bases between them. Germline V gene lookup returns CDR1 LNHDA and CDR2 SQIVND (reference sequence). This CDR3 spans 14 amino acids.

This clone was seen a few times. J is TRBJ1-3 and V is TRBV2, with D unresolved. Germline CDR1 and CDR2: SNHLY and FYNNEI. V was pared by 4 bases and J by 0 bases, with 10 bases between. The CDR3 length is 15 residues. The DNA of the CDR3 is TGTGCCAGCAGTGCTGGGGTGACCTCTGGAAACACCATATATTTT. It specifies CASSAGVTSGNTIYF.

This chain links TRBV11-1 with TRBJ2-7, with TRBD2 as a possible D gene (7 bases). The CDR3 spans 14 residues. V lost 4 bases and J lost 4, with 14 bases in between. Germline loops: CDR1 SGHAT, CDR2 FQDESV (reference sequence). The CDR3 region has the DNA TGTGCCAGCAGCTGGATGGGGGGGGCATACGAGCAGTACTTC. Translating it yields CASSWMGGAYEQYF.

The chain combines TRBV7-2 with TRBJ2-3, with 10 bases lining up with TRBD2. With V trimmed by 2 bases and J by 6 bases, 5 bases remained unmatched. CDR3 length: 15 residues. Germline V gives CDR1 SGHTA, CDR2 FQGNSA. The CDR3 is CASSLPSGGSDTQYF. The CDR3 bases are TGTGCCAGCAGCTTACCTAGCGGGGGATCTGATACGCAGTATTTT.

V usage is TRBV14 and J usage is TRBJ2-2; 7 bases line up with TRBD1. This CDR3 is 16 amino acids long. The germline V gene encodes CDR1 SGHDN and CDR2 FVKESK. V lost 5 bases and J lost 4; bases outside the gene matches: 10. CDR3 bases: TGTGCCAGCAGCGCAAGGCCGGGACAGAGCACCGGGGAGCTGTTTTTT. It specifies CASSARPGQSTGELFF. Full variable domain (outside the CDR3, taken from reference TRBV14 and TRBJ2-2): EAGVTQFPSHSVIEKGQTVTLRCDPISGHDNLYWYRRVMGKEIKFLLHFVKESKQDESGMPNNRFLAERTGGTYSTLKVQPAELEDSGVYFCASSARPGQSTGELFFGEGSRLTVL.

This chain links TRBV3-1 (or the pseudogene TRBV3-2) with TRBJ2-1, with D possibly matching TRBD2 (6 bases). V dropped 0 bases and J dropped 0 bases, with 18 bases sitting between them. Looked up from germline, CDR1 is LGHDT and CDR2 is YNNKEL (reference sequence). There are 19 residues in the CDR3. CDR3 region: CASSQEGILSGSSYNEQFF. The CDR3 region has the DNA TGTGCCAGCAGCCAAGAGGGGATCCTGAGCGGGTCCTCCTACAATGAGCAGTTCTTC.

This chain connects TRBV6-6 to TRBJ2-1, with D perhaps TRBD2 (6 bases). CDR1 MNHNY and CDR2 SVGAGI come from the germline V gene (reference sequence). The CDR3 runs to 14 residues. The V and J ends lost 4 bases and 9 bases respectively, with 16 bases between them. The CDR3 sequence is CASSSATEGLEQFF. CDR3 DNA sequence: TGTGCCAGCAGTTCCGCCACGGAGGGTCTTGAGCAGTTCTTC.

The V call is TRBV7-2, the J call TRBJ1-5; 8 bases are shared with TRBD1. Germline CDR1 reads SGHTA; CDR2 reads FQGNSA. Trimming removed 5 bases from V and 3 bases from J; junction bases left unmatched: 6. The CDR3 covers 15 residues. The DNA of the CDR3 is TGTGCCAGCAGCGAACGACAGGGGAACAATCAGCCCCAGCATTTT. As protein: CASSERQGNNQPQHF. Based on the CDR3 plus reference TRBV7-2 and TRBJ1-5, the full variable domain is GAGVSQSPSNKVTEKGKDVELRCDPISGHTALYWYRQSLGQGLEFLIYFQGNSAPDKSGLPSDRFSAERTGGSVSTLTIQRTQQEDSAVYLCASSERQGNNQPQHFGDGTRLSIL.

V and J are TRBV19 and TRBJ2-2, with TRBD1 matching over 11 bases. V lost 7 bases, J lost 5 bases, and 6 bases stayed unmatched. Germline CDR1 LNHDA, CDR2 SQIVND (reference sequence). The CDR3 is made up of 15 amino acids. CDR3 loop: CASMRTGGRTGELFF. The CDR3 region has the DNA TGTGCCAGTATGCGGACAGGGGGCCGGACCGGGGAGCTGTTTTTT.

The chain recombines TRBV6-1 with TRBJ2-1; the D is unclear. CDR1 is MNHNS, CDR2 SASEGT, per germline. The V end lost 2 bases, the J end lost 2 bases, and 4 bases lay between the germline ends. This CDR3 has 13 amino acids. The CDR3 protein is CASSEYTYNEQFF. CDR3 bases: TGTGCCAGCAGTGAATACACCTACAATGAGCAGTTCTTC.

This clone appeared once. V and J are TRBV27 and TRBJ2-5; D ambiguous. Germline V gene data show CDR1 as MNHEY and CDR2 as SMNVEV (reference sequence). The CDR3 loop spans 14 amino acids. Trimming removed 2 bases from V and 4 bases from J, with 11 bases in between. DNA of the CDR3: TGTGCCAGCAGTTTAAGAGGTCGAGGAGAGACCCAGTACTTC. Translating it yields CASSLRGRGETQYF.

CDR3 nucleotide sequence: TGTGCCAGCAGTTTCGGCTCCGGGGGCAATCAGCCCCAGCATTTT. Protein sequence: CASSFGSGGNQPQHF. This chain joins TRBV27 and TRBJ1-5; D gene ambiguous. CDR1 MNHEY and CDR2 SMNVEV come from the germline V gene (reference sequence). Trimming stripped 3 bases from V and 2 bases from J, with 11 bases between. The CDR3 is 15 amino acids.

The chain combines TRBV19 with TRBJ2-3, with D uncertain. V was pared by 8 bases and J by 11 bases, with 20 bases between. The CDR3 loop spans 13 amino acids. CDR1 and CDR2 (germline): LNHDA, SQIVND (reference sequence). DNA for the CDR3: TGTGCCAGTCAAGAGTACTATACTTTGAGGCAGTATTTT. As protein: CASQEYYTLRQYF.

The V and J genes are TRBV9 and TRBJ2-1, with unresolved D. CDR1 and CDR2 from the germline V gene are SGDLS and YYNGEE. The V end was cut by 6 bases, the J end by 1 base, with 11 bases between. The CDR3 loop spans 14 amino acids. DNA for the CDR3: TGTGCCAGCATAGTGACCTATTCCTACAATGAGCAGTTCTTC. This sequence encodes CASIVTYSYNEQFF.

The V call is TRBV6-2 or TRBV6-3, the J call TRBJ2-7; 10 positions agree with TRBD2. The germline V gene has CDR1 MNHEY and CDR2 SVGEGT. The V and J ends lost 0 bases and 2 bases, in that order; junction bases with no gene match: 16. The length of the CDR3 is 20 residues. The CDR3 region is CASSYSTSGLIQKGPYEQYF. In DNA form, the CDR3 reads TGTGCCAGCAGTTACTCGACTAGCGGGCTTATACAAAAGGGCCCCTACGAGCAGTACTTC.

This chain joins TRBV30 and TRBJ1-1; the D gene is possibly TRBD1 (5 bases). The CDR3 has 15 amino acids. Looked up from germline, CDR1 is GTSNPN and CDR2 is SVGIG (reference sequence). Trimming removed 4 bases at V and 0 bases at J, with 15 bases between. The CDR3 nucleotides are TGTGCCTGGAAAAGGAGCAGGACAATGAACACTGAAGCTTTCTTT. Translated, it gives CAWKRSRTMNTEAFF.

The V gene is TRBV4-1, the J gene TRBJ2-3; 7 nucleotides line up with TRBD2. This CDR3 has 17 residues. CDR1 and CDR2 from the germline V gene are MGHRA and YSYEKL. V trimming: 0 bases; J trimming: 4 bases; junction bases outside the gene matches: 10. CDR3 sequence: CASSQEATTRGSDTQYF. The CDR3 region has the DNA TGCGCCAGCAGCCAAGAAGCTACTACGCGGGGGTCAGATACGCAGTATTTT.

The chain employs TRBV19 and TRBJ2-7, with a possible D match to TRBD1 (6 bases). The germline CDR1 and CDR2 sequences are LNHDA and SQIVND (reference sequence). The CDR3 is made up of 15 amino acids. Between the trimmed V and J ends, which lost 5 bases and 3 bases, there was a span of 17 bases. The CDR3 region has the DNA TGTGCCAGTAGTCTCGAACAGGGATGGAGCTACGAGCAGTACTTC. It translates to CASSLEQGWSYEQYF.

The CDR3 region is CASSSIDTGGGNQPQHF. CDR3 bases: TGTGCCAGCTCATCGATAGACACGGGGGGTGGCAATCAGCCCCAGCATTTT. V and J are TRBV18 and TRBJ1-5; TRBD1 is a possible D gene (5 bases). The CDR3 contains 17 residues. With 5 bases removed from V and 2 bases from J, the gap between germline ends came to 19 bases. Germline V gives CDR1 KGHSH, CDR2 LQKENI. Full variable domain (remainder filled in from reference TRBV18 and TRBJ1-5): NAGVMQNPRHLVRRRGQEARLRCSPMKGHSHVYWYRQLPEEGLKFMVYLQKENIIDESGMPKERFSAEFPKEGPSILRIQQVVRGDSAAYFCASSSIDTGGGNQPQHFGDGTRLSIL.

The chain uses TRBV24-1 and TRBJ2-3; 9 bases line up with TRBD1. CDR1 is KGHDR and CDR2 is SFDVKD in the germline V gene. With 3 bases clipped from V and 4 bases from J, the junction kept 7 bases outside the gene matches. The CDR3 sequence is 16 residues long. The CDR3 reads CATSDRRDRVADTQYF. The CDR3 DNA follows: TGTGCCACCAGTGATCGTAGGGACAGGGTTGCAGATACGCAGTATTTT.

The rearrangement uses TRBV11-2 and TRBJ1-4; D unclear. This CDR3 comprises 15 residues. The germline gives CDR1 SGHAT, CDR2 FQNNGV. V lost 1 base and J 0 bases, leaving 6 bases between the germline ends. CDR3 sequence reads: CASSLAPATNEKLFF. The CDR3 DNA reads as TGTGCCAGCAGCTTAGCCCCGGCAACTAATGAAAAACTGTTTTTT.

The chain carries TRBV2 and TRBJ1-5; D is perhaps TRBD1 (5 bases). Trimming cost V 3 bases and J 1 base, with 13 bases left between them. The CDR3 loop spans 16 amino acids. Germline CDR1 is SNHLY and CDR2 is FYNNEI. The CDR3 sequence is CASSDWGDVSNQPQHF. The CDR3 bases are TGTGCCAGCAGTGATTGGGGGGACGTAAGCAATCAGCCCCAGCATTTT.

This clone was recorded once. The rearrangement links TRBV27 to TRBJ2-7, with 10 positions matching TRBD2. Looked up from germline, CDR1 is MNHEY and CDR2 is SMNVEV (reference sequence). This CDR3 region has 14 residues. The ends lost 4 bases at V and 5 bases at J; junction bases unmatched: 5. CDR3: CASSSGLARNEQYF. CDR3 sequence (DNA): TGTGCCAGCAGTTCGGGACTAGCGAGGAACGAGCAGTACTTC.

In DNA, the CDR3 is TGTGCCAGCAGCTTTAATGCCGGGGCGTCGGGTTCCGGGGAGCTGTTTTTT. Its translation: CASSFNAGASGSGELFF. The rearrangement uses TRBV5-8 and TRBJ2-2; the D gene could be TRBD1 or TRBD2 (5 bases each). Looked up from germline, CDR1 is SGHTS and CDR2 is YDEGEE. Trimming pared 2 bases from V and 6 bases from J, leaving 20 bases between. CDR3 size: 17 residues.

CDR3 nucleotide sequence: TGCGCCAGCACAGAGATGAACACTGAAGCTTTCTTT. Translating gives CASTEMNTEAFF. V is TRBV5-1 and J is TRBJ1-1; D unclear. Germline V gene data show CDR1 as SGHRS and CDR2 as YFSETQ. This CDR3 has 12 residues. V lost 6 bases to trimming and J lost 0 bases, with 6 bases between them.